The TCR beta chain under discussion was sequenced for a study of shared clonotypes between healthy human individuals. Study as a whole: Serving as donors were two women and three men, whose ages spanned 18 to 49.

Whole-study findings and limits: Researchers found naive subsets generally carried larger estimated richness than memory subsets.

As regards this clone: What it binds is unknown.

Deep-level settings were used for running the assay. Libraries were prepared by immunoSEQ multiplex PCR; TCRdb keeps only in-frame clonotypes and omits some of them. This table holds fewer than 2.5 million clones, roughly 93% found once. From germline, CDR1 is SGHAT and CDR2 FQNNGV. V was cut by 1 base and J by 6 bases, with 7 bases left in between. This CDR3 region has 12 residues. The V call is TRBV11-2, the J call TRBJ2-7; D might be TRBD2 (6 bases). This sequence originates from a man aged 18 to 30 in good health. Some clones in this sample may be carry-over from other donors' samples. Sequencing was carried out using naive CD4+ T cells from PBMCs. Subset here: CD45RA+ positively selected. In nucleotides, the CDR3 is TGTGCCAGCAGCTTAGTGGGGGGCGAGCAGTACTTC. This codes for CASSLVGGEQYF.